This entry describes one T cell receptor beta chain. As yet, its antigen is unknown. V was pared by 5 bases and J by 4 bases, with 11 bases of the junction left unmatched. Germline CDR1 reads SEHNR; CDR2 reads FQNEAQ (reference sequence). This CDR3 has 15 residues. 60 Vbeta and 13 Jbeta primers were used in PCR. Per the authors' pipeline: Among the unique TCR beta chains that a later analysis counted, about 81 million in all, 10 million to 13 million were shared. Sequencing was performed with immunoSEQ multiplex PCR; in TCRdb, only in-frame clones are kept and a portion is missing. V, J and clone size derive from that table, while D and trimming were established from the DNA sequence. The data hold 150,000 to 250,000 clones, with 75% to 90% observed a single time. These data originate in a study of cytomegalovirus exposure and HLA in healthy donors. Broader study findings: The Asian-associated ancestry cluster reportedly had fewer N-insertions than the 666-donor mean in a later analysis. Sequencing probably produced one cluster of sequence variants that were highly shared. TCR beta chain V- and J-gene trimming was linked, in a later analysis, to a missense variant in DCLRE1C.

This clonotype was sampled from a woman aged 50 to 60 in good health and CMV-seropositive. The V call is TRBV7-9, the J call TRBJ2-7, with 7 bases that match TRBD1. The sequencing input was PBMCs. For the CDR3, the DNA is TGTGCCAGCAGCCCCCGGACAGGACGGGGATACGAGCAGTACTTC. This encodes CASSPRTGRGYEQYF.